Below, 15 T cell receptor beta chains from the same sample are listed, as sequenced in a study of Tregs in tolerant kidney transplant recipients. Related graft donors supplied nonmyeloablative bone marrow transplants, and mixed chimerism was transient. This table comes from immunoSEQ multiplex PCR, and its TCRdb copy is limited to in-frame clones, with some not included. The table records fewer than 60,000 clones, about 91% of them present only once. The sequenced sample was CD8+ T cells from blood (PBMCs), obtained 24 months after the transplant. These TCRs come from a human patient who received a combined kidney and bone marrow transplant. Some T cells here may be from the graft donor.

This chain links TRBV10-3 with TRBJ2-1, with 13 bases that match TRBD2. From germline, CDR1 is ENHRY and CDR2 SYGVKD. Germline trimming cut 6 bases from V and 3 bases from J; bases unmatched to any gene: 11. The CDR3 runs 18 residues. The CDR3 here is CAISEGLAGLSYYNEQFF. The CDR3 DNA is TGTGCCATCAGCGAGGGACTAGCGGGACTCTCCTACTACAATGAGCAGTTCTTC.

The gene calls are TRBV7-7 and TRBJ2-3, with TRBD1 matching over 7 bases. CDR1 and CDR2 (germline): SSHAT, FNYEAQ (reference sequence). The CDR3 contains 15 residues. The V segment lost 2 bases and the J segment 0 bases; nucleotides outside the gene matches: 2. CDR3 sequence: CASSLTGASTDTQYF. CDR3 sequence (DNA): TGTGCCAGCAGCTTAACAGGGGCTAGCACAGATACGCAGTATTTT.

The chain uses TRBV7-9 and TRBJ1-1; 10 bases align to TRBD1. Germline V gives CDR1 SEHNR, CDR2 FQNEAQ (reference sequence). Unmatched junction bases numbered 18, after V lost 6 bases and J lost 11 bases. The CDR3 has 16 amino acids. The CDR3 loop is CASSQVPGQGLPGAFF. CDR3 nucleotides: TGTGCCAGCAGTCAGGTGCCGGGACAGGGGTTACCTGGGGCTTTCTTT.

The chain couples TRBV5-5 to TRBJ1-2, with 7 nucleotides matching TRBD1. Unmatched junction bases numbered 5, after V lost 5 bases and J lost 4 bases. CDR1 and CDR2 (germline): SGHKS, YYEKEE (reference sequence). The CDR3 covers 13 residues. The CDR3 protein is CASSTGVGYGYTF. The CDR3 DNA is TGTGCCAGCAGTACAGGGGTAGGCTATGGCTACACCTTC.

This chain connects TRBV27 to TRBJ1-5; D is unclear. Germline V gene data show CDR1 as MNHEY and CDR2 as SMNVEV (reference sequence). The V end lost 3 bases, the J end lost 2 bases, and 5 bases lay between the germline ends. CDR3 length: 13 residues. CDR3 nucleotides: TGTGCCAGCAGTTTGGCAGGCAATCAGCCCCAGCATTTT. It translates to CASSLAGNQPQHF.

This clone was recorded once. The chain couples TRBV28 to TRBJ1-1, with a possible D match to TRBD1 (6 bases). The V gene lost 3 bases and the J gene lost 0 bases, with 11 bases spanning the gap. This CDR3 spans 15 amino acids. The germline CDR1 and CDR2 sequences are MDHEN and SYDVKM. DNA of the CDR3: TGTGCCAGCAGTTTCCTCAGGGGTTTGAACACTGAAGCTTTCTTT. Residues: CASSFLRGLNTEAFF.

The V call is TRBV19, the J call TRBJ2-7, with D tentatively TRBD1 (5 bases). This CDR3 has 13 amino acids. V was cut by 3 bases and J by 2 bases, with 8 bases left in between. CDR1 LNHDA and CDR2 SQIVND come from the germline V gene (reference sequence). As DNA, the CDR3 is TGTGCCAGTAGTATGGGGCGCCCCTACGAGCAGTACTTC. This translates into CASSMGRPYEQYF. The variable domain in full, with the rest retrieved from reference TRBV19 and TRBJ2-7, is DGGITQSPKYLFRKEGQNVTLSCEQNLNHDAMYWYRQDPGQGLRLIYYSQIVNDFQKGDIAEGYSVSREKKESFPLTVTSAQKNPTAFYLCASSMGRPYEQYFGPGTRLTVT.

The chain combines TRBV4-1 with TRBJ1-4; no reliable D call. The CDR3 has 15 residues. In germline, CDR1 is MGHRA, CDR2 YSYEKL. Trimming shortened V by 0 bases and J by 5 bases, and 10 bases separated the two germline ends. CDR3 sequence reads: CASSQDSRVNEKLFF. CDR3 in DNA: TGCGCCAGCAGCCAAGATTCACGAGTAAATGAAAAACTGTTTTTT.

This clone appeared a single time. J is TRBJ2-1 and V is TRBV7-3, with D perhaps matching TRBD2 (7 bases). The CDR3 is 14 residues long. The germline V and J ends were trimmed by 5 bases and 8 bases, with 16 bases remaining between them. Germline CDR1 SGHTA, CDR2 FQGTGA. In DNA form, the CDR3 reads TGTGCCAGCAGCCCATCGGGCGGGGGCTATGAGCAGTTCTTC. Translated, it gives CASSPSGGGYEQFF.

The V call is TRBV7-9, the J call TRBJ2-1; TRBD2 might be the D (6 bases). CDR3 length equals 14 residues. Germline CDR1 is SEHNR and CDR2 is FQNEAQ (reference sequence). V lost 6 bases and J lost 5, with 14 bases in between. CDR3 DNA: TGTGCCAGCAGACCCCGGACTACTAACAATGAGCAGTTCTTC. It specifies CASRPRTTNNEQFF.

The rearrangement uses TRBV7-6 and TRBJ1-1; D call uncertain. Germline CDR1 SGHVS, CDR2 FNYEAQ. The V end was cut by 1 base, the J end by 1 base, with 4 bases between. The CDR3 has 13 residues. The CDR3 loop is CASSLGQNTEAFF. CDR3 DNA: TGTGCCAGCAGCTTAGGACAGAACACTGAAGCTTTCTTT. The full variable domain, completed using reference TRBV7-6 and TRBJ1-1, is GAGVSQSPRYKVTKRGQDVALRCDPISGHVSLYWYRQALGQGPEFLTYFNYEAQQDKSGLPNDRFSAERPEGSISTLTIQRTEQRDSAMYRCASSLGQNTEAFFGQGTRLTVV.

V gene TRBV9 combines with J gene TRBJ1-3; D perhaps matches TRBD1 (5 bases). Per germline, CDR1 SGDLS and CDR2 YYNGEE. The CDR3 is 14 residues long. Trimming removed 2 bases at V and 2 bases at J, with 8 bases between. In nucleotides, the CDR3 is TGTGCCAGCAGCGTGGAAGGGGCTGGAAACACCATATATTTT. This sequence encodes CASSVEGAGNTIYF. Full variable domain (rest looked up from reference TRBV9 and TRBJ1-3): DSGVTQTPKHLITATGQRVTLRCSPRSGDLSVYWYQQSLDQGLQFLIQYYNGEERAKGNILERFSAQQFPDLHSELNLSSLELGDSALYFCASSVEGAGNTIYFGEGSWLTVV.

CDR3 nucleotides: TGTGCCAGCTCTCGCACTAGTAGCAATGAGCAGTTCTTC. It specifies CASSRTSSNEQFF. The chain carries TRBV18 and TRBJ2-1; a weak D match, TRBD2 (5 bases). CDR1 is KGHSH, CDR2 LQKENI, per germline. V shed 6 bases and J shed 6 bases, with 12 bases lying between them. The CDR3 covers 13 residues.

This clone has a single count. V is TRBV27 and J is TRBJ2-7; the D gene is possibly TRBD2 (6 bases). CDR1 and CDR2 from the germline V gene are MNHEY and SMNVEV (reference sequence). V lost 5 bases to trimming and J lost 4 bases, with 15 bases between them. The length of the CDR3 is 14 residues. CDR3 sequence reads: CASSPSTSPYEQYF. CDR3 DNA: TGTGCCAGCAGTCCTTCGACTAGTCCATACGAGCAGTACTTC.

V gene TRBV7-2 combines with J gene TRBJ2-5; D is perhaps TRBD1 (6 bases). Germline V gene sequence: CDR1 SGHTA, CDR2 FQGNSA. CDR3 length equals 17 residues. Trimming stripped 1 base from V and 5 bases from J, with 20 bases between. CDR3 loop: CASSLGGDRNGTETQYF. The DNA for the CDR3 is TGTGCCAGCAGCTTAGGTGGAGACAGGAACGGTACGGAGACCCAGTACTTC.